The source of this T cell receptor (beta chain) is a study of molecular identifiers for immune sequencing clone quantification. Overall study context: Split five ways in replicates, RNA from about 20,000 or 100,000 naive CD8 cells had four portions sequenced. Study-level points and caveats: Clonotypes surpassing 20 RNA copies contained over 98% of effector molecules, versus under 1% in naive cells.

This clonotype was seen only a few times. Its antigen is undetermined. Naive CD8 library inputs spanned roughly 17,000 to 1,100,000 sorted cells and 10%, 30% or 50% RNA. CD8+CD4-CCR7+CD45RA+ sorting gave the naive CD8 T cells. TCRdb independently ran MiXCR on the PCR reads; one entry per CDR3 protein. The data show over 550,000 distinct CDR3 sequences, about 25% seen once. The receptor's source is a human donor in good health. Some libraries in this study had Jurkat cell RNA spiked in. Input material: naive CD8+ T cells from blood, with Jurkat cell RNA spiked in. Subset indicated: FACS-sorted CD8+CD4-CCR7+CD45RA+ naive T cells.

DNA for the CDR3: TGTGCTAGTGGTTTGGCTTCTGGGCAACCGCCGAGTGAAGCTTTCTTT. This gives the protein CASGLASGQPPSEAFF. The chain employs TRBV12-5 and TRBJ1-1; D not certain. V was trimmed by 1 base and J by 7 bases, leaving 19 bases between them. CDR1 and CDR2 (germline): LGHNT, FRNRAP. The CDR3 consists of 16 residues.